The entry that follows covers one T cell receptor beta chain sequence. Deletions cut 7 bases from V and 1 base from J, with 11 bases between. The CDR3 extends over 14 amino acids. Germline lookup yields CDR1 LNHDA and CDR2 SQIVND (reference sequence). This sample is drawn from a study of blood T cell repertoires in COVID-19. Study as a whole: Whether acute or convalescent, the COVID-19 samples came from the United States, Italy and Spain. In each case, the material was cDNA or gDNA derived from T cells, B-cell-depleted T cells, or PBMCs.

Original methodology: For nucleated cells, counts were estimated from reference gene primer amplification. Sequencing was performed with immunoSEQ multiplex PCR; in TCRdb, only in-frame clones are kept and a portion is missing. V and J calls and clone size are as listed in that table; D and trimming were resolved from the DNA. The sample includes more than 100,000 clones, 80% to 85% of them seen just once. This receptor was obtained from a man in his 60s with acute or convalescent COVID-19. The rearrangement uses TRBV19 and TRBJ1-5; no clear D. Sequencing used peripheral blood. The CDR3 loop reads CASTTGLSNQPQHF. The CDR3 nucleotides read TGTGCCAGTACCACCGGACTGAGCAATCAGCCCCAGCATTTT.